The entry below gives a single T cell receptor beta chain sequence along with its context. This sample stems from a study of blood T cell repertoires in COVID-19. Study members were between roughly 18 and 100 years old and lived in 20 to 30 US regions. Per the germline V gene, CDR1 is LGHDT and CDR2 is YNNKEL (reference sequence). The CDR3 contains 16 residues. J was trimmed by 0 bases and V by 5 bases; bases with no gene match: 6. Data came from immunoSEQ multiplex PCR; TCRdb stores just in-frame clones and leaves some out. The profile covers over 250,000 clones, with roughly 90% appearing a single time and roughly 2.6% taken by the ten largest.

The sample comprised PBMCs or T cells enriched from blood (not recorded which). The V gene is TRBV3-1 (or the pseudogene TRBV3-2), the J gene TRBJ2-1; 8 nucleotides align to TRBD1. The clonotype comes from a man in his sixties who had recovered from COVID-19. The CDR3 DNA sequence: TGTGCCAGCAGCTTTAGGGGGACAGGCTCCTACAATGAGCAGTTCTTC. This translates into CASSFRGTGSYNEQFF.